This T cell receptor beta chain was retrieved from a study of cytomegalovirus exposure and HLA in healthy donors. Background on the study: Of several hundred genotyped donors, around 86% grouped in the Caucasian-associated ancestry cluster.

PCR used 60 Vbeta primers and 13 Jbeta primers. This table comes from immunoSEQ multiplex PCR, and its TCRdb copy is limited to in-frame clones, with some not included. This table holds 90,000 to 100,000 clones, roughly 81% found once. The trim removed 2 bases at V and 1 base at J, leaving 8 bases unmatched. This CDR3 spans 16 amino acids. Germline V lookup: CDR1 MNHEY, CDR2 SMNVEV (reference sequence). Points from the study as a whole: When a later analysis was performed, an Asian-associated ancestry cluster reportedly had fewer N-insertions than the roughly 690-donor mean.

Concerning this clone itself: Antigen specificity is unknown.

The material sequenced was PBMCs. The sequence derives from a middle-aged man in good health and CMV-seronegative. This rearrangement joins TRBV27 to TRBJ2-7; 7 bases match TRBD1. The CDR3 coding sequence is TGTGCCAGCAGTTTACGGTTTCCAGGGGGTTCCTACGAGCAGTACTTC. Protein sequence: CASSLRFPGGSYEQYF.